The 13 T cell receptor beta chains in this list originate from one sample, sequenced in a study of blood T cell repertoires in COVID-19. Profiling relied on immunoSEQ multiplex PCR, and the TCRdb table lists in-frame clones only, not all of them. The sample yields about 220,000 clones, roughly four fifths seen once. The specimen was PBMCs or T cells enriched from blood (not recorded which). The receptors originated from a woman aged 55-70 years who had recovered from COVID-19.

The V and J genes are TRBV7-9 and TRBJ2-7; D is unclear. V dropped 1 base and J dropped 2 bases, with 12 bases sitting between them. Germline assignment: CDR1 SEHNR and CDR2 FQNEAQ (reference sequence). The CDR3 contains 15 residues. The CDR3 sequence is CASSLVVAATYEQYF. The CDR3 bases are TGTGCCAGCAGCTTAGTCGTCGCTGCTACCTACGAGCAGTACTTC. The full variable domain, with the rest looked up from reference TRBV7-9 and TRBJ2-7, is DTGVSQNPRHKITKRGQNVTFRCDPISEHNRLYWYRQTLGQGPEFLTYFQNEAQLEKSRLLSDRFSAERPKGSFSTLEIQRTEQGDSAMYLCASSLVVAATYEQYFGPGTRLTVT.

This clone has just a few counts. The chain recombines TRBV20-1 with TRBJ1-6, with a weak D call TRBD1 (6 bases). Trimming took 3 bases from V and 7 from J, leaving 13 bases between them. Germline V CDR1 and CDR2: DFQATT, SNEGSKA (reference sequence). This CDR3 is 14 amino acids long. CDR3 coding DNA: TGCAGTGCTAGTAAACAGGGAACGAATTCACCCCTCCACTTT. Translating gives CSASKQGTNSPLHF.

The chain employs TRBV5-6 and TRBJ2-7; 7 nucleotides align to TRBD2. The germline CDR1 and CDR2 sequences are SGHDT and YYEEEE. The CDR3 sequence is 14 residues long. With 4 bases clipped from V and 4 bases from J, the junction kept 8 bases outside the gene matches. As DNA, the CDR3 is TGTGCCAGCAGCACACCCCTACTAGCGTACGAGCAGTACTTC. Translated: CASSTPLLAYEQYF.

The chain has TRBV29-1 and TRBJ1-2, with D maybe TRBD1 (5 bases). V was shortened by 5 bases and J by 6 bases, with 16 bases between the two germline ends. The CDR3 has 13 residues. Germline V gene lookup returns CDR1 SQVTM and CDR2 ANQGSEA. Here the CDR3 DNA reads TGCAGCGTTAACCTGAGCGGGGGGGATGGCTACACCTTC. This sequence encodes CSVNLSGGDGYTF.

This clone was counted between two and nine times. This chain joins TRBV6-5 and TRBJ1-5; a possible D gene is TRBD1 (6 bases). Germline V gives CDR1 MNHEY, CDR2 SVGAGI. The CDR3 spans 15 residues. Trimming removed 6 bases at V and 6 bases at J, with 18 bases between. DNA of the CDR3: TGTGCCAGCAGCTCTGATAAACAGGGTTTTCAGCCCCAGCATTTT. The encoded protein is CASSSDKQGFQPQHF.

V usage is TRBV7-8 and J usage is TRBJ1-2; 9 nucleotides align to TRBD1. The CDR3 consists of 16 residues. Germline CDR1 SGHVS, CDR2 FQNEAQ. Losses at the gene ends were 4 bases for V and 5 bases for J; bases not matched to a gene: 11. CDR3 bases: TGTGCCAGCAGCTCAGAAACAGGGGGCGCGAGGTATGGCTACACCTTC. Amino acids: CASSSETGGARYGYTF.

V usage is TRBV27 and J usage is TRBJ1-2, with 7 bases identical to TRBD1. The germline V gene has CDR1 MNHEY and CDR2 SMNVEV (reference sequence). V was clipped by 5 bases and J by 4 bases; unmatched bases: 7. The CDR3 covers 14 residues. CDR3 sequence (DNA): TGTGCCAGCAGTCCGAGGGGACAGTTCTATGGCTACACCTTC. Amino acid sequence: CASSPRGQFYGYTF.

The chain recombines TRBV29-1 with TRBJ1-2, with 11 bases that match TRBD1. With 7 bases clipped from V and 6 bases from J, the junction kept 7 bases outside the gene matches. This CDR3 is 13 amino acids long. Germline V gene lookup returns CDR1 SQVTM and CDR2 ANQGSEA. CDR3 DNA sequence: TGCAGCGCTCGGACAGGGGGCAGCGATGGCTACACCTTC. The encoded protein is CSARTGGSDGYTF.

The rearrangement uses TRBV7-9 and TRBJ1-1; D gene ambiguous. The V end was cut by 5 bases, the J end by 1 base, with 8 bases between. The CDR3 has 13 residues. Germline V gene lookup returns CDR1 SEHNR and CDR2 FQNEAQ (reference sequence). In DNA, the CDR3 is TGTGCCAGCAGCGTTCAGGAGAACACTGAAGCTTTCTTT. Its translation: CASSVQENTEAFF. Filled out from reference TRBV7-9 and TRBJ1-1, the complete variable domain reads DTGVSQNPRHKITKRGQNVTFRCDPISEHNRLYWYRQTLGQGPEFLTYFQNEAQLEKSRLLSDRFSAERPKGSFSTLEIQRTEQGDSAMYLCASSVQENTEAFFGQGTRLTVV.

CDR3 nucleotides: TGTGCCAGCAGCCAAGGAAAGGGGCCCACCGGGGAGCTGTTTTTT. It is translated as CASSQGKGPTGELFF. The rearrangement joins TRBV14 to TRBJ2-2, with D possibly TRBD1 on 5 matching bases. V was trimmed by 1 base and J by 4 bases, leaving 10 bases between them. The CDR3 spans 15 residues. In germline, CDR1 is SGHDN, CDR2 FVKESK.

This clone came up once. The CDR3 region has the DNA TGTGCCACCACCACAGGGTCCGCAACTAATGAAAAACTGTTTTTT. Translated, it gives CATTTGSATNEKLFF. The chain combines TRBV19 with TRBJ1-4, with D possibly TRBD1 on 6 matching bases. The CDR3 runs 15 residues. V lost 10 bases and J 0 bases, leaving 15 bases between the germline ends. The germline gives CDR1 LNHDA, CDR2 SQIVND (reference sequence).

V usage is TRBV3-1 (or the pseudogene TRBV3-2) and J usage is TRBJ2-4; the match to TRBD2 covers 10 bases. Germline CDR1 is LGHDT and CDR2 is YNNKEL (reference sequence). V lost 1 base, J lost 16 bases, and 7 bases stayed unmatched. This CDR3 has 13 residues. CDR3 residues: CASSQASGRVLYF. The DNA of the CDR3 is TGTGCCAGCAGCCAAGCAAGCGGGAGGGTTCTTTACTTC.

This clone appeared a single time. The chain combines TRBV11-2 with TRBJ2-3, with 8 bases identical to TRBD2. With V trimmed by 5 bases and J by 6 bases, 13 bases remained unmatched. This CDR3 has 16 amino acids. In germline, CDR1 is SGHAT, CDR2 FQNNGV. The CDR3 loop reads CASSLQPGGAVDTQYF. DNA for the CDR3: TGTGCCAGCAGCCTACAACCGGGGGGGGCGGTCGATACGCAGTATTTT.